This T cell receptor beta chain was sequenced in a study of blood T cells in healthy people across ages. Across the whole study: Capturing about one barcoded beta molecule per two T cells was achieved by template switching.

Broader study findings: Across samples, TCR beta diversity tracked strongly with naive T cell percentage.

There are 16 residues in the CDR3. The germline V gene has CDR1 MNHNY and CDR2 SVGAGI (reference sequence). V dropped 4 bases and J dropped 1 base, with 14 bases sitting between them. Primed by a sample-barcoded 5' primer and a J-beta primer mix, a second PCR proceeded for 7 to 11 cycles. TCRdb ran MiXCR on the 5' RACE reads and lists one entry per CDR3 protein. The data contain more than 800,000 distinct CDR3 sequences, 25% to 35% of them singletons. Per sample, at least 5 micrograms of total RNA were extracted. Notes on this clonotype: No antigen is known for it.

This clonotype originated in a woman of 80 years or more in good health. The chain uses TRBV6-6 and TRBJ2-1; the D is unclear. The specimen sequenced was blood. Here the CDR3 reads CASSSLGLRSYNEQFF. The CDR3 DNA sequence: TGTGCCAGCAGTTCTTTAGGGCTGAGGTCCTACAATGAGCAGTTCTTC.